These 29 T cell receptor beta chains were sequenced from one sample in a study of regulatory T cells in long-lasting Graves disease. The time point is: newly diagnosed GD, antithyroid drugs for less than 3 months. PBMCs provided the RNA from which the TCR library was made. Through Arm-PCR of CDR3 regions and iRepertoire HTBI primers, TCR beta libraries were built. TCRdb re-called the multiplex PCR reads with MiXCR, one entry per CDR3 protein. In the table there are about 440,000 distinct CDR3 sequences, 15% of which are singletons. In addition, the sample was reused for a study of T cells in Graves' hyperthyroidism and ophthalmopathy.

The sample was peripheral blood mononuclear cells (PBMCs), taken at new diagnosis, from a patient treated with antithyroid drugs. Every receptor here comes from a young woman with Graves disease.

The chain employs TRBV4-1 and TRBJ2-3, with 8 positions matching TRBD2. V lost 1 base, J lost 0 bases, and 9 bases stayed unmatched. Germline loops: CDR1 MGHRA, CDR2 YSYEKL. The CDR3 is 18 amino acids. The CDR3 DNA sequence: TGCGCCAGCAGCCAAGTTTTCACTAGCGGTGGAAGCACAGATACGCAGTATTTT. Translating it yields CASSQVFTSGGSTDTQYF.

The chain joins TRBV15 to TRBJ2-2; D is unresolved. The V gene's germline CDR1 is LNHNV and CDR2 YYDKDF (reference sequence). Trimming took 0 bases from V and 3 from J, leaving 8 bases between them. This CDR3 has 15 amino acids. In nucleotides, the CDR3 is TGTGCCACCAGCAGAGAAAGGGTGGACACCGGGGAGCTGTTTTTT. Translating it yields CATSRERVDTGELFF.

This clonotype was counted once. The CDR3 does not end in the conserved phenylalanine or tryptophan, so this is likely a read error. The rearrangement uses TRBV27 and TRBJ1-1; D gene unclear. Per the germline V gene, CDR1 is MNHEY and CDR2 is SMNVEV (reference sequence). V lost 6 bases to trimming and J lost 2 bases, with 13 bases between them. This CDR3 has 14 amino acids. The CDR3 reads CASSLAGGNTEAFL. As DNA, the CDR3 is TGTGCCAGCAGCTTAGCGGGCGGAAACACTGAAGCTTTCCTT.

J is TRBJ2-1 and V is TRBV4-1, with D perhaps given as TRBD1 or TRBD2 (5 bases each). The CDR3 runs to 14 residues. Germline CDR1 reads MGHRA; CDR2 reads YSYEKL. Deletions cut 0 bases from V and 9 bases from J, with 12 bases between. For the CDR3, the DNA is TGCGCCAGCAGCCAAGAAATCGGGGCAGGTGAGCAGTTCTTC. Its translation: CASSQEIGAGEQFF.

This clonotype showed up many times. CDR3 in DNA: TGTGCCAGCAGCCAAGACTCTATCGGGCGGTCCTACGAGCAGTACTTC. It specifies CASSQDSIGRSYEQYF. V usage is TRBV3-1 and J usage is TRBJ2-7; D not resolved. CDR3 length equals 16 residues. Germline-derived CDR1 and CDR2 are LGHDT and YNNKEL (reference sequence). V was clipped by 0 bases and J by 1 base, with 13 bases between them.

Comment on this clonotype: A much larger clone differs from this one at a single base, so this may be a read error. V and J are TRBV28 and TRBJ2-1, with 10 bases that match TRBD2. From germline, CDR1 is MDHEN and CDR2 SYDVKM. This CDR3 has 16 amino acids. For the CDR3, the DNA is TGTGCCAGCAGTTCTTACACTAGCGGGACCTACAGTGAGCAGTTCTTC. Amino acids: CASSSYTSGTYSEQFF.

This clonotype has just a few counts. The chain combines TRBV9 with TRBJ2-1, with TRBD2 matching 8 bases. The CDR3 loop spans 15 amino acids. With 3 bases clipped from V and 4 bases from J, the junction kept 6 bases outside the gene matches. In germline, CDR1 is SGDLS, CDR2 YYNGEE. The CDR3 here is CASSGQRESYNEQFF. CDR3 nucleotide sequence: TGTGCCAGCAGCGGGCAGCGGGAGTCTTACAATGAGCAGTTCTTC.

A word on this clonotype: A much larger clone lies a single base off, so this may be a read error. The CDR3 ends on some other residue instead of the conserved phenylalanine or tryptophan, so this is likely a read error. The chain joins TRBV6-1 to TRBJ2-1; TRBD2 matches at 10 bases. Germline loops: CDR1 MNHNS, CDR2 SASEGT. Trimming took 8 bases from V and 2 from J; bases not matched to a gene: 18. The CDR3 is made up of 19 amino acids. The CDR3 nucleotides read TGTGCCAGCCCAGGGGGGGTAGCGGGAGGAGGGAGCGCCTACAATGAGCAGTTCTGC. Protein product: CASPGGVAGGGSAYNEQFC.

A word on this clonotype: This may stem from a read error, because a much larger clone lies one nucleotide away. This sequence joins TRBV2 and TRBJ2-7; D is undetermined. CDR1 and CDR2 from the germline V gene are SNHLY and FYNNEI. Trimming stripped 0 bases from V and 1 base from J, with 13 bases between. The CDR3 is 16 residues long. In DNA, the CDR3 is TGTGCCAGCAGTGAAGCGAGAGGTGGCAGGTCCTACGAGCAGTACTTC. This sequence encodes CASSEARGGRSYEQYF.

This clonotype was found a few times. V and J are TRBV6-1 and TRBJ2-3; the match to TRBD2 covers 8 bases. Germline CDR1 reads MNHNS; CDR2 reads SASEGT. CDR3 size: 16 residues. V lost 7 bases and J lost 0; bases outside the gene matches: 9. The CDR3 spells CASTPTSGPSTDTQYF. In DNA form, the CDR3 reads TGTGCCAGCACCCCCACTAGCGGCCCTAGCACAGATACGCAGTATTTT.

This clonotype was found many times. This chain uses TRBV12-3 or TRBV12-4 with TRBJ2-7; D is perhaps TRBD2 (5 bases). This CDR3 comprises 13 residues. V lost 5 bases, J lost 4 bases, and 12 bases lay in between. As DNA, the CDR3 is TGTGCCAGCAGTACTTCCAGGAGGTACGAGCAGTACTTC. Translated: CASSTSRRYEQYF.

This clonotype has ten or more counts. V and J are TRBV2 and TRBJ2-3, with D unresolved. Germline V CDR1 and CDR2: SNHLY, FYNNEI. The CDR3 is 11 amino acids. V was clipped by 8 bases and J by 4 bases, with 7 bases between them. CDR3 sequence reads: CASSWSDTQYF. CDR3 DNA: TGTGCCAGCTCGTGGTCAGATACGCAGTATTTT. Looking up the rest from reference TRBV2 and TRBJ2-3 gives the full variable domain: EPEVTQTPSHQVTQMGQEVILRCVPISNHLYFYWYRQILGQKVEFLVSFYNNEISEKSEIFDDQFSVERPDGSNFTLKIRSTKLEDSAMYFCASSWSDTQYFGPGTRLTVL.

To note about this clonotype: A much larger clone lies one base from this, so it may be a read error. The chain combines TRBV19 with TRBJ2-2, with D possibly being TRBD1 (6 bases). Trimming pared 9 bases from V and 1 base from J, leaving 9 bases between. In germline, CDR1 is LNHDA, CDR2 SQIVND (reference sequence). The CDR3 consists of 13 residues. CDR3 residues: CASRTENTGELFF. The CDR3 nucleotides read TGTGCCAGCCGGACAGAGAACACCGGGGAGCTGTTTTTT. Using reference TRBV19 and TRBJ2-2 for the parts outside the CDR3, the full variable domain is DGGITQSPKYLFRKEGQNVTLSCEQNLNHDAMYWYRQDPGQGLRLIYYSQIVNDFQKGDIAEGYSVSREKKESFPLTVTSAQKNPTAFYLCASRTENTGELFFGEGSRLTVL.

This clonotype was recorded at least ten times. The chain uses TRBV7-8 and TRBJ2-1; TRBD1 might be the D (8 bases). The CDR3 totals 16 residues. Germline V gene sequence: CDR1 SGHVS, CDR2 FQNEAQ. Trimming stripped 1 base from V and 4 bases from J, with 14 bases between. Written as DNA, the CDR3 is TGTGCCAGCAGCTTAGGACAGGGGAGGGCTTACAATGAGCAGTTCTTC. Protein product: CASSLGQGRAYNEQFF. The variable domain in full, completed from reference TRBV7-8 and TRBJ2-1, reads GAGVSQSPRYKVAKRGQDVALRCDPISGHVSLFWYQQALGQGPEFLTYFQNEAQLDKSGLPSDRFFAERPEGSVSTLKIQRTQQEDSAVYLCASSLGQGRAYNEQFFGPGTRLTVL.

The chain is built from TRBV7-8 and TRBJ2-3, with 12 nucleotides matching TRBD2. This CDR3 spans 17 amino acids. Germline V gene sequence: CDR1 SGHVS, CDR2 FQNEAQ. V lost 4 bases, J lost 4 bases, and 9 bases stayed unmatched. The CDR3 spells CASSSRTSGARADTQYF. The CDR3, as DNA: TGTGCCAGCAGCTCCCGGACTAGCGGGGCCCGCGCAGATACGCAGTATTTT.

This clonotype was found many times. This chain links TRBV28 with TRBJ2-5, with TRBD2 as a possible D gene (5 bases). The CDR3 loop spans 14 amino acids. Trimming removed 1 base at V and 8 bases at J, with 14 bases between. The germline V gene encodes CDR1 MDHEN and CDR2 SYDVKM. CDR3 region: CASSLYSEAETQYF. CDR3 sequence (DNA): TGTGCCAGCAGTTTATACTCGGAGGCTGAAACCCAGTACTTC.

This clonotype was seen a handful of times. The chain recombines TRBV2 with TRBJ1-2; possible D gene TRBD1, 5 bases. The CDR3 covers 14 residues. Trimming removed 7 bases at V and 6 bases at J, with 18 bases between. Germline V CDR1 and CDR2: SNHLY, FYNNEI. The CDR3 DNA reads TGTGCCAGCATCACAAGCGGGGGAATTGATGGCTACACCTTC. Protein sequence: CASITSGGIDGYTF.

V and J are TRBV24-1 and TRBJ1-2; TRBD1 matches 7 bases. The J segment lost 4 bases and the V segment lost 1 base, leaving 2 bases of the junction unmatched. Per germline, CDR1 KGHDR and CDR2 SFDVKD. There are 14 residues in the CDR3. The CDR3 nucleotides are TGTGCCACCAGTGATTTTGACAGGGTCTATGGCTACACCTTC. Translation gives CATSDFDRVYGYTF.

The rearrangement joins TRBV30 to TRBJ2-1; 10 bases are a match to TRBD2. Per germline, CDR1 GTSNPN and CDR2 SVGIG (reference sequence). This CDR3 comprises 13 residues. Losses at the gene ends were 6 bases for V and 9 bases for J; bases not matched to a gene: 8. CDR3 protein: CACHGTSDLEQFF. As DNA, the CDR3 is TGTGCCTGCCACGGGACTAGCGATCTTGAGCAGTTCTTC.

This clonotype was counted many times. This chain connects TRBV12-3 or TRBV12-4 to TRBJ2-3; no reliable D call. This CDR3 has 14 amino acids. V lost 1 base and J lost 4, with 9 bases in between. DNA for the CDR3: TGTGCCAGCAGTTTAGTAGTGGGCGCAGATACGCAGTATTTT. Translating it yields CASSLVVGADTQYF.

This clonotype was counted ten times or more. This chain uses TRBV9 with TRBJ1-1, with no clear D. CDR1 SGDLS and CDR2 YYNGEE come from the germline V gene. With 0 bases removed from V and 1 base from J, the gap between germline ends came to 7 bases. This CDR3 spans 14 amino acids. DNA for the CDR3: TGTGCCAGCAGCGTAGCCCAGAGGAACACTGAAGCTTTCTTT. Translating gives CASSVAQRNTEAFF.

The rearrangement joins TRBV20-1 to TRBJ2-7; D possibly corresponds to TRBD1 (7 bases). Deletions cut 0 bases from V and 5 bases from J, with 11 bases between. The V gene's germline CDR1 is DFQATT and CDR2 SNEGSKA (reference sequence). The CDR3 has 13 amino acids. The CDR3 here is CSARDSRGDEQYF. The CDR3 bases are TGCAGTGCTAGAGATTCCAGGGGGGACGAGCAGTACTTC.

This clonotype has a count of ten or more. Germline is not matched at one junction end, which may reflect a read error. V is TRBV2 and J is TRBJ2-1; D is unclear. The CDR3 is 11 amino acids. Per the germline V gene, CDR1 is SNHLY and CDR2 is FYNNEI. CDR3 amino acids: CASNEYNEQFF. DNA of the CDR3: TGTGCCAGCAATGAATACAATGAGCAGTTCTTC.

The sample holds many counts of this clonotype. Mismatch with germline at one junction end may stem from a read error. The chain has TRBV12-3 or TRBV12-4 and TRBJ2-1; D is uncertain. The CDR3 contains 16 residues. The chain's CDR3 is CASGFDSRVNFSEQFF. DNA of the CDR3: TGTGCCAGCGGTTTCGATTCCCGGGTTAATTTTTCGGAGCAGTTCTTC.

This clonotype came up many times. The genes are TRBV2 and TRBJ2-3; TRBD2 aligns across 7 bases. CDR1 and CDR2 (germline): SNHLY, FYNNEI. The CDR3 extends over 16 amino acids. V trimming: 1 base; J trimming: 5 bases; junction bases outside the gene matches: 9. The CDR3: CASSEELVGGGDTQYF. Written as DNA, the CDR3 is TGTGCCAGCAGTGAAGAACTGGTCGGCGGGGGAGATACGCAGTATTTT.

This clonotype was seen repeatedly, ten times or more. The chain is built from TRBV30 and TRBJ2-1; 7 nucleotides match TRBD2. The V gene's germline CDR1 is GTSNPN and CDR2 SVGIG (reference sequence). V was pared by 7 bases and J by 5 bases, with 11 bases of the junction left unmatched. The CDR3 has 14 amino acids. The DNA for the CDR3 is TGTGCCTCTTCCTTGGGGAGGGGCCACAATGAGCAGTTCTTC. Translation gives CASSLGRGHNEQFF.

This clonotype was detected many times. CDR3 nucleotide sequence: TGTGCCAGCAGCCCCCGGGCGAATGAGCAGTTCTTC. Protein product: CASSPRANEQFF. The chain is built from TRBV27 and TRBJ2-1, with unresolved D. There are 12 residues in the CDR3. V shed 6 bases and J shed 7 bases, with 10 bases lying between them. Germline V CDR1 and CDR2: MNHEY, SMNVEV (reference sequence).

The chain couples TRBV19 to TRBJ1-1; TRBD1 aligns across 8 bases. The CDR3 is made up of 15 amino acids. Germline V gives CDR1 LNHDA, CDR2 SQIVND (reference sequence). The V gene end was trimmed by 3 bases and the J gene end by 1 base; junction bases not matched to a gene: 4. In DNA form, the CDR3 reads TGTGCCAGTAGTATGCAGGGGGCAGGGAACACTGAAGCTTTCTTT. Translated, it gives CASSMQGAGNTEAFF.

This clonotype was counted many times. The rearrangement uses TRBV12-3 or TRBV12-4 and TRBJ2-3; D is perhaps TRBD2 (5 bases). Trimming shortened V by 5 bases and J by 4 bases, and 13 bases separated the two germline ends. CDR3 size: 14 residues. The CDR3: CASSSLRGPDTQYF. In DNA form, the CDR3 reads TGTGCCAGCAGTAGCCTCCGGGGTCCAGATACGCAGTATTTT.